This T cell receptor beta chain was sequenced during a study of T cell changes during pregnancy in multiple sclerosis. Clones were read by immunoSEQ multiplex PCR, and TCRdb kept only the in-frame ones, dropping some. Of 65,000 to 95,000 clones in the sample, 85% to 95% were seen once. The CDR3 loop spans 13 amino acids. Germline CDR1 is MDHEN and CDR2 is SYDVKM. With 5 bases removed from V and 4 bases from J, the gap between germline ends came to 11 bases. This material consisted of peripheral blood, taken in the second trimester of pregnancy. This clonotype was sampled from a female donor in good health, enrolled as a control in a pregnancy study. The chain employs TRBV28 and TRBJ2-5; D gene uncertain. For the CDR3, the DNA is TGTGCCAGCAGTCCGGCAGAGCGAGAGACCCAGTACTTC. It specifies CASSPAERETQYF.